The 8 T cell receptor beta chains presented below share a single source sample, sequenced in a study of T cell clones after liver transplantation. This table comes from immunoSEQ multiplex PCR, and its TCRdb copy is limited to in-frame clones, with some not included. Of about 75,000 clones listed, 84% are singletons. Here the sequenced sample was CD4+ T cells from blood, taken less than 50 months after liver transplant. Source of these receptors: a human patient who received a liver transplant. Some T cells may originate from the graft donor.

The genes are TRBV19 and TRBJ2-2; 9 nucleotides align to TRBD1. Germline V CDR1 and CDR2: LNHDA, SQIVND (reference sequence). This CDR3 is 16 amino acids long. After removal of 3 bases from V and 7 bases from J, the junction contained 9 bases not matched to a gene. This chain's CDR3 is CASSIGTGTWVGELFF. The CDR3 bases are TGTGCCAGTAGTATCGGGACAGGGACTTGGGTCGGGGAGCTGTTTTTT.

V usage is TRBV4-2 and J usage is TRBJ2-2; D may match TRBD1 or TRBD2 (5 bases each). The CDR3 spans 14 residues. Trimming left V 4 bases short and J 4 bases short, with 10 bases between. Germline V gene data show CDR1 as LGHNA and CDR2 as YNFKEQ. CDR3 bases: TGTGCCAGCAGCCCCAGGGAGACCACCGGGGAGCTGTTTTTT. Translating it yields CASSPRETTGELFF.

The J gene is TRBJ2-7, the V gene TRBV4-2, with TRBD1 identical over 8 bases. V was pared by 0 bases and J by 3 bases, with 7 bases of the junction left unmatched. Germline V gene sequence: CDR1 LGHNA, CDR2 YNFKEQ. This CDR3 is built from 16 residues. The CDR3 sequence is CASSQDQGQDYYEQYF. The CDR3 DNA sequence: TGTGCCAGCAGCCAAGATCAGGGACAGGACTACTACGAGCAGTACTTC.

CDR3 in amino acids: CASSLTVGEQYF. CDR3 DNA: TGCGCCAGCAGCTTGACGGTAGGCGAGCAGTACTTC. The rearrangement joins TRBV5-1 to TRBJ2-7; D gene uncertain. Germline CDR1 and CDR2: SGHRS and YFSETQ. The CDR3 runs 12 residues. The germline V and J ends were trimmed by 1 base and 6 bases, with 8 bases remaining between them.

The gene calls are TRBV5-6 and TRBJ1-2, with 7 bases that match TRBD1. CDR1 is SGHDT, CDR2 YYEEEE, per germline. This CDR3 has 14 residues. The J segment lost 6 bases and the V segment lost 4 bases, leaving 9 bases of the junction unmatched. The CDR3 loop is CASSLDRAVHGYTF. The CDR3 nucleotides are TGTGCCAGCAGCCTTGACAGGGCGGTACATGGCTACACCTTC. Supplemented by reference TRBV5-6 and TRBJ1-2, the full variable domain reads DAGVTQSPTHLIKTRGQQVTLRCSPKSGHDTVSWYQQALGQGPQFIFQYYEEEERQRGNFPDRFSGHQFPNYSSELNVNALLLGDSALYLCASSLDRAVHGYTFGSGTRLTVV.

The chain recombines TRBV7-9 with TRBJ2-2, with D perhaps TRBD1 (6 bases). CDR1 is SEHNR, CDR2 FQNEAQ, per germline (reference sequence). This CDR3 comprises 14 residues. With 5 bases removed from V and 3 bases from J, the gap between germline ends came to 10 bases. The CDR3 is CASSRDIDTGELFF. The CDR3 bases are TGTGCCAGCAGCCGGGACATAGACACCGGGGAGCTGTTTTTT.

The chain combines TRBV6-1 with TRBJ2-3; a weak D match, TRBD2 (6 bases). Germline V CDR1 and CDR2: MNHNS, SASEGT. This CDR3 is 13 amino acids long. With 6 bases removed from V and 0 bases from J, the gap between germline ends came to 7 bases. CDR3 in amino acids: CASRGLSTDTQYF. Written as DNA, the CDR3 is TGTGCCAGCAGGGGACTTAGCACAGATACGCAGTATTTT.

This chain connects TRBV4-2 to TRBJ2-5; possible D gene TRBD2, 5 bases. The CDR3 has 12 residues. The germline V gene has CDR1 LGHNA and CDR2 YNFKEQ. Trimming removed 2 bases at V and 13 bases at J, with 14 bases between. The CDR3, as DNA: TGTGCCAGCAGCCAATCAGCCGGACTGCGGTACTTC. Amino acids: CASSQSAGLRYF.